This TCR beta chain was recovered during a study of blood T cells in healthy people across ages. The use of a sample-barcoded 5' primer and a J-beta primer mix characterized a second PCR of roughly 6 to 12 cycles. TCRdb reprocessed the 5' RACE reads via MiXCR and lists one record per CDR3 protein. This table has around 1,500,000 distinct CDR3 sequences, 40% to 50% appearing once. The CDR3 has 15 residues. The V gene's germline CDR1 is DFQATT and CDR2 SNEGSKA (reference sequence). V lost 5 bases and J lost 2, with 18 bases in between. Sequencing was done on a sample of blood. The chain combines TRBV20-1 with TRBJ1-1; the D gene is possibly TRBD1 (6 bases). This TCR was sampled from a woman aged 18-35 years in good health. The chain's CDR3 is CSAPAWGQENTEAFF. In nucleotides, the CDR3 is TGCAGTGCTCCCGCTTGGGGGCAAGAAAACACTGAAGCTTTCTTT.